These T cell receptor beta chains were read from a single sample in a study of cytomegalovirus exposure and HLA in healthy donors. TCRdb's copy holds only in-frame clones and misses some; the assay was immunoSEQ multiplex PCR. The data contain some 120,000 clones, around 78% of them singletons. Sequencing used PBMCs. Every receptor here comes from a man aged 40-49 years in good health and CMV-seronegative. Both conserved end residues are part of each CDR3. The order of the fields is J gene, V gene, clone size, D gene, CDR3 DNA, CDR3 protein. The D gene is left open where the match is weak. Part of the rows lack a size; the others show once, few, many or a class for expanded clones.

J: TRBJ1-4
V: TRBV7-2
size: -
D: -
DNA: TGTGCCAGCAGCCCGACTGCTAATGAAAAACTGTTTTTT
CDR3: CASSPTANEKLFF

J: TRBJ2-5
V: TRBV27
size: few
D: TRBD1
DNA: TGTGCCAGCAGTTTTCGCGGGACAGGGGGCCAAGAGACCCAGTACTTC
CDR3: CASSFRGTGGQETQYF

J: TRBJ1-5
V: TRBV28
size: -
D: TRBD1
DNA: TGTGCCAGCACCCCCGACAGGGAAGTTGATCGGCCCCAGCATTTT
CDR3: CASTPDREVDRPQHF

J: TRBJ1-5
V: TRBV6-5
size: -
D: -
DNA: TGTGCCAGCAGCCGGGAGGGTAATCAGCCCCAGCATTTT
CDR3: CASSREGNQPQHF

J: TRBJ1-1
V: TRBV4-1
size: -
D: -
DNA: TGCGCCAGCAGCTCTCGCCAGGGTGTCGTCACTGAAGCTTTCTTT
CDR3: CASSSRQGVVTEAFF

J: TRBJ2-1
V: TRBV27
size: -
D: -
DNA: TGTGCCAGCAGTTTAGGACAGACCACCTACAATGAGCAGTTCTTC
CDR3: CASSLGQTTYNEQFF

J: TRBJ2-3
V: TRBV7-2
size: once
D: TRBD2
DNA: TGTGCCAGCAGGCCGGGACTAGCGGGGGGCCGCACAGATACGCAGTATTTT
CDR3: CASRPGLAGGRTDTQYF

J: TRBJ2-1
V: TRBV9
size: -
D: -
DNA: TGTGCCAGCAGCGTAGCCTTAACCCGCGAATACAATGAGCAGTTCTTC
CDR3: CASSVALTREYNEQFF

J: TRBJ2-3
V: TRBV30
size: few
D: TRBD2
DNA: TGTGCCTGGAGAAGAAGCGGGGAGCATTATTTT
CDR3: CAWRRSGEHYF

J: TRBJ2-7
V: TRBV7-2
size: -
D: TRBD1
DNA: TGTGCCAGCAGCCAGGGACAGGGTTCCTACGAGCAGTACTTC
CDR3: CASSQGQGSYEQYF

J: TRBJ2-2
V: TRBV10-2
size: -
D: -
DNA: TGCGCCAGCAACCCCCCCACAGCGAACACCGGGGAGCTGTTTTTT
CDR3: CASNPPTANTGELFF

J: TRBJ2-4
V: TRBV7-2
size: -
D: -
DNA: TGTGCCAGCAGCTCTGGGTCCGGAGGACCGCCACTAGCCAAAAACATTCAGTACTTC
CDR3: CASSSGSGGPPLAKNIQYF

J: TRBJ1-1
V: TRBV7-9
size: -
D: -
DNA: TGTGCCAGCAGCTCACCCCGACAGACTGAAGCTTTCTTT
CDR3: CASSSPRQTEAFF

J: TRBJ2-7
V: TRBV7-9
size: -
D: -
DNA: TGTGCCAGCAGCCCACCCGGGGGCTACGAGCAGTACTTC
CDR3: CASSPPGGYEQYF

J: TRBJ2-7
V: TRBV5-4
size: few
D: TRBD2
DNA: TGTGCCAGCAGCTTTTCGGGGGGACCCTCCTACGAGCAGTACTTC
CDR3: CASSFSGGPSYEQYF

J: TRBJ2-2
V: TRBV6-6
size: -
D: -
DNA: TGTGCCAGCAGTTCAACTCAGCAGGGCACCGGGGAGCTGTTTTTT
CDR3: CASSSTQQGTGELFF

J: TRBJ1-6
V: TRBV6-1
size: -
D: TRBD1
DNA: TGTGCCAGCAGTGAAGATAGGACAGGGCAGAATTCACCCCTCCACTTT
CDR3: CASSEDRTGQNSPLHF

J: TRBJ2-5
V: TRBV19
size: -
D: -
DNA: TGTGCCAGTAGTCCCCGGATGCAGGGTGGCCGGGAGACCCAGTACTTC
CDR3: CASSPRMQGGRETQYF

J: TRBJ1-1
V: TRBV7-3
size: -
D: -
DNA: TGTGCCAGCAGCGCCGGCCCGGAGGGTGATCGCACTGAAGCTTTCTTT
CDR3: CASSAGPEGDRTEAFF

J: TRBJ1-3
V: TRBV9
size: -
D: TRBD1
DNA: TGTGCCAGCACCGAGACAGGGGGCCGTGGAAACACCATATATTTT
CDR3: CASTETGGRGNTIYF

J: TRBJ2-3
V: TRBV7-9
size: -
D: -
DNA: TGTGCCAGCAGCTCCGGGGACACGGGTTTAGATACGCAGTATTTT
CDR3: CASSSGDTGLDTQYF

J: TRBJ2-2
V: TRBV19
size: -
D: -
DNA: TGTGCCAGTAACCGGGACTTCTACACCGGGGAGCTGTTTTTT
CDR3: CASNRDFYTGELFF

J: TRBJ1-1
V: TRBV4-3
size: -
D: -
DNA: TGCGCCAGCAGCCAGGATACCAGAGGCGGTAGGTCTTTCTTT
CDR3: CASSQDTRGGRSFF

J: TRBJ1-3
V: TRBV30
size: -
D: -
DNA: TGTGCCTGGAGTGGGACAGCGAGCTCTGGAAACACCATATATTTT
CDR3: CAWSGTASSGNTIYF

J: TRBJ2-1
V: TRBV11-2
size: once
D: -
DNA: TGTGCCAGCAGCACCGCGGAGCAGTTCTTC
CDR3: CASSTAEQFF

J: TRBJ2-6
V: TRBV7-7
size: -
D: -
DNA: TGTGCTAGCAGGTCCGTCGAGGGCTCTGGGGCCAACGTCCTGACTTTC
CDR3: CASRSVEGSGANVLTF

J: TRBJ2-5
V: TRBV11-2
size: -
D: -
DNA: TGTGCCAGCAGCCAGTGGACAGACCAAGAGACCCAGTACTTC
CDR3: CASSQWTDQETQYF

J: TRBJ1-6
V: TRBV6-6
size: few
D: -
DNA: TGTGCCAGCAGTAGCTGGAGGTCGGGAAATTCACCCCTCCACTTT
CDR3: CASSSWRSGNSPLHF

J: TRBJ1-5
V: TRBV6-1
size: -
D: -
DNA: TGTGCCAGCAGTGAGAACAGGCAGACCAATCAGCCCCAGCATTTT
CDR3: CASSENRQTNQPQHF

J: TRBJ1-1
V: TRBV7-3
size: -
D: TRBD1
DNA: TGTGCCAGCAGCTCGACAGGGGGGGACACTGAAGCTTTCTTT
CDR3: CASSSTGGDTEAFF

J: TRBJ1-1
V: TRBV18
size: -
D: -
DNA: TGTGCCAGCTCACCTCGTGGGCAGGACACTGAAGCTTTCTTT
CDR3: CASSPRGQDTEAFF

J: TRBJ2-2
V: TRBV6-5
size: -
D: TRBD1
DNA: TGTGCCAGCGGAACCTGGACAGGGGGCACCGGGGAGCTGTTTTTT
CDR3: CASGTWTGGTGELFF